One and the same sample provided the 16 T cell receptor beta chains below, sequenced in a study of T-cell memory formation after mild COVID-19. TCRdb passed the 5' RACE reads through MiXCR, listing each CDR3 protein once. The repertoire includes roughly 110,000 distinct CDR3 sequences, roughly an eighth of them detected once, and approximately 30% sits in the top ten. The sample consisted of PBMCs or a T cell subset sorted from them (not recorded which). These receptor sequences come from an adult woman who had mild COVID-19 (a few samples of this study predate the infection). Cell type and time point are not known.

V is TRBV7-9 and J is TRBJ2-3; 11 bases are shared with TRBD2. The CDR3 extends over 15 amino acids. Per the germline V gene, CDR1 is SEHNR and CDR2 is FQNEAQ (reference sequence). Trimming took 5 bases from V and 5 from J; bases not matched to a gene: 6. CDR3 in DNA: TGTGCCAGCAGCCAGGGACTAGCGGACGAAGATACGCAGTATTTT. It yields the protein CASSQGLADEDTQYF.

J is TRBJ1-1 and V is TRBV7-8, with a possible D match to TRBD1 (6 bases). Germline V gene data show CDR1 as SGHVS and CDR2 as FQNEAQ. The V end lost 2 bases, the J end lost 8 bases, and 12 bases lay between the germline ends. The CDR3 runs to 13 residues. Here the CDR3 DNA reads TGTGCCAGCAGCTTAACAGGGAAGGTCGAAGCTTTCTTT. Translated, it gives CASSLTGKVEAFF.

This clonotype has a handful of counts. The V gene is TRBV4-1, the J gene TRBJ2-1, with D tentatively TRBD2 (6 bases). The CDR3 covers 14 residues. Germline CDR1 reads MGHRA; CDR2 reads YSYEKL. The V gene lost 1 base and the J gene lost 10 bases, with 14 bases spanning the gap. The CDR3 DNA reads as TGCGCCAGCAGCCAAGGGTGGGGGGAAGGGGAGCAGTTCTTC. Translating gives CASSQGWGEGEQFF.

The chain is built from TRBV29-1 and TRBJ1-2; 8 bases are a match to TRBD1. V shed 1 base and J 8 bases; nucleotides not matched to a gene: 12. From germline, CDR1 is SQVTM and CDR2 ANQGSEA. This CDR3 is 15 amino acids long. CDR3 DNA sequence: TGCAGCGTTGAAGTTTCAGGACAGGGAAGAGTGGGCTACACCTTC. Its protein product is CSVEVSGQGRVGYTF.

This clonotype occurred a few times. The genes are TRBV4-1 and TRBJ2-7, with D possibly matching TRBD1 (6 bases). V gave up 0 bases and J gave up 4 bases, with 7 bases separating them. Germline V gene data show CDR1 as MGHRA and CDR2 as YSYEKL. The CDR3 runs to 13 residues. The CDR3 loop reads CASSQEQGYEQYF. The CDR3 DNA follows: TGCGCCAGCAGCCAAGAACAGGGTTACGAGCAGTACTTC.

This chain uses TRBV5-1 with TRBJ2-1; 12 bases fit TRBD1. Unmatched junction bases numbered 7, after V lost 5 bases and J lost 1 base. Germline-derived CDR1 and CDR2 are SGHRS and YFSETQ. CDR3 length: 17 residues. The CDR3 here is CASRFGTGGDSYNEQFF. The DNA of the CDR3 is TGCGCCAGCAGGTTCGGGACAGGGGGCGATTCCTACAATGAGCAGTTCTTC.

The V gene is TRBV7-2, the J gene TRBJ2-3; D is uncertain. Trimming left V 5 bases short and J 2 bases short, with 17 bases between. This CDR3 comprises 16 residues. Germline V gene sequence: CDR1 SGHTA, CDR2 FQGNSA. The CDR3 here is CASSLLDGWNTDTQYF. In DNA form, the CDR3 reads TGTGCCAGCAGCCTACTCGACGGGTGGAACACAGATACGCAGTATTTT.

The rearrangement joins TRBV7-6 to TRBJ1-6, with no clear D. Trimming took off 1 base at V and 10 bases at J, with 8 bases between the two ends. CDR3 size: 13 residues. Germline CDR1 SGHVS, CDR2 FNYEAQ. The CDR3 spells CASSLGGSSPLHF. CDR3 nucleotide sequence: TGTGCCAGCAGCTTAGGAGGCAGCTCACCCCTCCACTTT.

The rearrangement links TRBV4-3 to TRBJ2-7, with D unclear. CDR1 is LGHNA, CDR2 YSLEER, per germline. CDR3 length equals 15 residues. V was trimmed by 0 bases and J by 4 bases, leaving 13 bases between them. CDR3 residues: CASSQDRQELYEQYF. DNA of the CDR3: TGCGCCAGCAGCCAAGATCGGCAGGAGTTGTACGAGCAGTACTTC.

This chain uses TRBV5-1 with TRBJ2-7; 7 nucleotides align to TRBD2. V shed 3 bases, J shed 0 bases, and the junction held 3 bases outside the gene matches. The CDR3 runs to 14 residues. Germline-derived CDR1 and CDR2 are SGHRS and YFSETQ. This CDR3 is CASSWGLPSYEQYF. CDR3 DNA: TGCGCCAGCAGCTGGGGACTACCCTCCTACGAGCAGTACTTC. The full variable domain, completed using reference TRBV5-1 and TRBJ2-7, is KAGVTQTPRYLIKTRGQQVTLSCSPISGHRSVSWYQQTPGQGLQFLFEYFSETQRNKGNFPGRFSGRQFSNSRSEMNVSTLELGDSALYLCASSWGLPSYEQYFGPGTRLTVT.

This chain connects TRBV9 to TRBJ1-2; unclear D gene. The CDR3 consists of 15 residues. Trimming removed 0 bases at V and 1 base at J, with 10 bases between. The germline gives CDR1 SGDLS, CDR2 YYNGEE. In DNA form, the CDR3 reads TGTGCCAGCAGCGTAGCTGGGTCCCTTAACTATGGCTACACCTTC. Protein sequence: CASSVAGSLNYGYTF.

The chain recombines TRBV10-1 with TRBJ1-5, with 7 bases matching TRBD1. Germline V gene sequence: CDR1 WNHNN, CDR2 SYGVQD (reference sequence). The CDR3 consists of 19 residues. Trimming cost V 0 bases and J 4 bases; bases outside gene matches: 15. The CDR3 loop reads CASSESGKGALVWNQPQHF. The CDR3 coding sequence is TGCGCCAGCAGTGAGTCGGGTAAGGGGGCGCTGGTCTGGAATCAGCCCCAGCATTTT.

The V and J genes are TRBV7-6 and TRBJ1-1; 9 bases match TRBD1. The CDR3 totals 14 residues. Germline loops: CDR1 SGHVS, CDR2 FNYEAQ. V shed 1 base and J 7 bases; nucleotides not matched to a gene: 4. The CDR3 nucleotides are TGTGCCAGCAGCTTAGGGGGGACAGGGATTGAAGCTTTCTTT. This translates into CASSLGGTGIEAFF.

There are a few counts of this clonotype. The chain combines TRBV15 with TRBJ2-7; 7 nucleotides line up with TRBD1. J gave up 0 bases and V 5 bases, and 10 bases lay outside the gene matches. This CDR3 has 16 amino acids. Germline V CDR1 and CDR2: LNHNV, YYDKDF (reference sequence). The CDR3 loop reads CATSADRYRGSYEQYF. The CDR3 region has the DNA TGTGCCACCAGCGCGGACCGTTACAGGGGCTCCTACGAGCAGTACTTC.

Turning to this clonotype: The junction and the germline gene differ at one end; a read error may be behind it. The genes are TRBV2 and TRBJ2-3, with 9 nucleotides matching TRBD2. The CDR3 runs 13 residues. CDR1 and CDR2 (germline): SNHLY, FYNNEI. The DNA of the CDR3 is TGTGCCAGTCGAGCGGGAGGCCCAGATACGAAGTATTTT. It is translated as CASRAGGPDTKYF.

This clonotype has only a few counts. The rearrangement uses TRBV20-1 and TRBJ1-2, with D perhaps matching TRBD1 (6 bases). V was cut by 1 base and J by 6 bases, with 21 bases left in between. This CDR3 region has 16 residues. Germline V gene data show CDR1 as DFQATT and CDR2 as SNEGSKA (reference sequence). This CDR3 is CSARVHSRDTQDGYTF. The CDR3 DNA reads TGCAGTGCTAGAGTACATTCCCGGGACACACAGGATGGCTACACCTTC.